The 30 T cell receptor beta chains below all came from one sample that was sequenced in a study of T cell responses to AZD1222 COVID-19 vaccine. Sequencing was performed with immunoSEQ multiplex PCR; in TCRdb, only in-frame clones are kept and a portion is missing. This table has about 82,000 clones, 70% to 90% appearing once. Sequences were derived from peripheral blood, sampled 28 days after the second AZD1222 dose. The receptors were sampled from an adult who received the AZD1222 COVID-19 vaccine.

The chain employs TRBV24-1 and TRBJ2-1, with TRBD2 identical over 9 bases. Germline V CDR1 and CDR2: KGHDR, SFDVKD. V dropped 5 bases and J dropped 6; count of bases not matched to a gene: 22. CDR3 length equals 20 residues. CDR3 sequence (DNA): TGTGCCACCAGTGTTAAATGGTTCCTAGCGGGGCTCAAGGCCGTCAATGAGCAGTTCTTC. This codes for CATSVKWFLAGLKAVNEQFF.

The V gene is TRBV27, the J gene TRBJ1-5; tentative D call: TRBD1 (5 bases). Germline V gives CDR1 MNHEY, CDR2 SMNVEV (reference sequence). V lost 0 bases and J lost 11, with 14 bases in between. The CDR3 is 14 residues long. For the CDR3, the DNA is TGTGCCAGCAGTTTATCGGACTCGGGGGGAGCCCAGCATTTT. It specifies CASSLSDSGGAQHF.

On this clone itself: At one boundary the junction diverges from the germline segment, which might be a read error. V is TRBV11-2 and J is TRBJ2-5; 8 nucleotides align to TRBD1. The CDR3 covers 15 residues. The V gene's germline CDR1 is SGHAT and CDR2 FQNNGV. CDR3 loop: CASSARTGHQGTQYF. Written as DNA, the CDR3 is TGTGCCAGCAGCGCCCGGACAGGGCACCAAGGGACCCAGTACTTC. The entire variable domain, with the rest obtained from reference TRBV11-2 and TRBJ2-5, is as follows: EAGVAQSPRYKIIEKRQSVAFWCNPISGHATLYWYQQILGQGPKLLIQFQNNGVVDDSQLPKDRFSAERLKGVDSTLKIQPAKLEDSAVYLCASSARTGHQGTQYFGPGTRLLVL.

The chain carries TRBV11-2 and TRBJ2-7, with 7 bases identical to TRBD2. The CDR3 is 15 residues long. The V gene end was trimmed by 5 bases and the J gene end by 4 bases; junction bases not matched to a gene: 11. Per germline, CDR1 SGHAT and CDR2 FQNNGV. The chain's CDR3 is CASSAGRGGSYEQYF. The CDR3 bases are TGTGCCAGCAGCGCCGGTAGGGGCGGGAGTTACGAGCAGTACTTC.

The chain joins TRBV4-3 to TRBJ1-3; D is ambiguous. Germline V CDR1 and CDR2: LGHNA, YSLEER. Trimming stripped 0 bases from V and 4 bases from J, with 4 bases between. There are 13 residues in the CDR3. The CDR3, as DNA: TGCGCCAGCAGCCAAGATAGGGGAAACACCATATATTTT. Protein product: CASSQDRGNTIYF.

CDR3 nucleotide sequence: TGTGCCAGCAGCCCCCAGCGAACTAATGAAAAACTGTTTTTT. Translated: CASSPQRTNEKLFF. This chain joins TRBV11-2 and TRBJ1-4; no clear D gene. This CDR3 has 14 amino acids. V was pared by 5 bases and J by 1 base, with 8 bases between. Germline V lookup: CDR1 SGHAT, CDR2 FQNNGV.

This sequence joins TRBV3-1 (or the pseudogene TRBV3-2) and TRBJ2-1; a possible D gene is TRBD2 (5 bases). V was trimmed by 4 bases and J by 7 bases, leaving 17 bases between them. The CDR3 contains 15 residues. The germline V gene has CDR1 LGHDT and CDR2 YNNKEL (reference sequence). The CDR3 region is CASSPYYSSGNEQFF. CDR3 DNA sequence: TGTGCCAGCAGCCCTTACTATAGTTCGGGGAATGAGCAGTTCTTC.

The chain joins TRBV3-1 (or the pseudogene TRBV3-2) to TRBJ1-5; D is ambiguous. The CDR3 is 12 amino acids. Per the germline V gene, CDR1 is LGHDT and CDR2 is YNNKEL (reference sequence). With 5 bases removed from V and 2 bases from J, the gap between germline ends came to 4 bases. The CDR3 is CASSGGNQPQHF. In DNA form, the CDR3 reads TGTGCCAGCAGCGGAGGCAATCAGCCCCAGCATTTT.

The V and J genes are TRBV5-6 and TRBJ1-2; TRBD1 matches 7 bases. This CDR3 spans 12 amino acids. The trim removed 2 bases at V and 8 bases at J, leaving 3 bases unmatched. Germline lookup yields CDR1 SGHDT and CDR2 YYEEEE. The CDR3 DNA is TGTGCCAGCAGCTTCGGACAGGAAGGCTACACCTTC. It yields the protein CASSFGQEGYTF.

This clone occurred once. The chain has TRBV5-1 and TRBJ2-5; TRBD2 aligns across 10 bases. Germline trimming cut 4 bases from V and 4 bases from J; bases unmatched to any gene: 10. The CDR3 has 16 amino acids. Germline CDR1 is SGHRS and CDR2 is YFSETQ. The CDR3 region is CASSLSLAGASETQYF. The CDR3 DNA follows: TGCGCCAGCAGCCTCAGTCTAGCGGGGGCCTCAGAGACCCAGTACTTC. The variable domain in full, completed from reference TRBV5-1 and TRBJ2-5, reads KAGVTQTPRYLIKTRGQQVTLSCSPISGHRSVSWYQQTPGQGLQFLFEYFSETQRNKGNFPGRFSGRQFSNSRSEMNVSTLELGDSALYLCASSLSLAGASETQYFGPGTRLLVL.

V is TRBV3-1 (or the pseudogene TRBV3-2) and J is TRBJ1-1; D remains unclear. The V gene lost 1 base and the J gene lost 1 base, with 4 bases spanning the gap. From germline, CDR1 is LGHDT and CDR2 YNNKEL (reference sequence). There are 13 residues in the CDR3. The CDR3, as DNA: TGTGCCAGCAGCCAAGCTGGGAACACTGAAGCTTTCTTT. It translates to CASSQAGNTEAFF.

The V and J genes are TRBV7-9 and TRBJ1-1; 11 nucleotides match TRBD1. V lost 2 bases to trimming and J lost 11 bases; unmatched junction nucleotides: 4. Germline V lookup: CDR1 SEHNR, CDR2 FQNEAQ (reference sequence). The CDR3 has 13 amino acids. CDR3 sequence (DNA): TGTGCCAGCAGCTTAAGGGACAGGGGGAATGCTTTCTTT. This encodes CASSLRDRGNAFF.

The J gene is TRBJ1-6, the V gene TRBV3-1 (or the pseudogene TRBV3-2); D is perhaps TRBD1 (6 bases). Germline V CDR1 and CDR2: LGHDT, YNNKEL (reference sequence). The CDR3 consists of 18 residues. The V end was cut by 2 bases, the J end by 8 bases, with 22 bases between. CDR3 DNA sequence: TGTGCCAGCAGCCAATTAGTCTCTGCGGGGGGCGCGGATTCACCCCTCCACTTT. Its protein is CASSQLVSAGGADSPLHF.

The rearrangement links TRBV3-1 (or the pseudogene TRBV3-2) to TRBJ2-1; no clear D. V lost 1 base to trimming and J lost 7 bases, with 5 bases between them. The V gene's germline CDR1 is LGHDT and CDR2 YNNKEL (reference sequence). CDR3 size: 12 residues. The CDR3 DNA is TGTGCCAGCAGCCAAGTCCCGAATGAGCAGTTCTTC. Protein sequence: CASSQVPNEQFF.

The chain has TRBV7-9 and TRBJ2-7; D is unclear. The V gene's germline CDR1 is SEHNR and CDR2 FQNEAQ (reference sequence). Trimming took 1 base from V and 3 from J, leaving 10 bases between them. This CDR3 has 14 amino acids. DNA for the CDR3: TGTGCCAGCAGCTTAGGAGAAGGTAGCTACGAGCAGTACTTC. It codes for CASSLGEGSYEQYF. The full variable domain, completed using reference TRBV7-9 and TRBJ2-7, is DTGVSQNPRHKITKRGQNVTFRCDPISEHNRLYWYRQTLGQGPEFLTYFQNEAQLEKSRLLSDRFSAERPKGSFSTLEIQRTEQGDSAMYLCASSLGEGSYEQYFGPGTRLTVT.

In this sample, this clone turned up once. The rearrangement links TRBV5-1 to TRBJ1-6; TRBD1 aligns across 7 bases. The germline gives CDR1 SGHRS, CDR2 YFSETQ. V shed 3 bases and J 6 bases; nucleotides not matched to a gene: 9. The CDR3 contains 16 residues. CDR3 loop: CASSYYGTAANSPLHF. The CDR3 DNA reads TGCGCCAGCAGCTATTACGGGACAGCGGCTAATTCACCCCTCCACTTT.

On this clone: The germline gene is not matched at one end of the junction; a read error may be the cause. The CDR3 sequence is CASSLGGSGAGTQYF. DNA for the CDR3: TGCGCCAGCAGCTTGGGAGGCTCAGGGGCAGGTACGCAGTATTTT. J is TRBJ2-3 and V is TRBV5-4; D might be TRBD1 or TRBD2, each matching 6 bases. This CDR3 has 15 amino acids. Germline CDR1 and CDR2: SGHNT and YYREEE (reference sequence). The complete variable domain, with remaining parts taken from reference TRBV5-4 and TRBJ2-3, reads ETGVTQSPTHLIKTRGQQVTLRCSSQSGHNTVSWYQQALGQGPQFIFQYYREEENGRGNFPPRFSGLQFPNYSSELNVNALELDDSALYLCASSLGGSGAGTQYFGPGTRLTVL.

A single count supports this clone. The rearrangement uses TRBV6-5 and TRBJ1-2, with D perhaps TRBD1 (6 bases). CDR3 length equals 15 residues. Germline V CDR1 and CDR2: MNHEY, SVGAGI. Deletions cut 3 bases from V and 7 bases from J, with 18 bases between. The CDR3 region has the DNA TGTGCCAGCAGTTATTCAATGGGGGCCTGGGCTGGCTACACCTTC. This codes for CASSYSMGAWAGYTF.

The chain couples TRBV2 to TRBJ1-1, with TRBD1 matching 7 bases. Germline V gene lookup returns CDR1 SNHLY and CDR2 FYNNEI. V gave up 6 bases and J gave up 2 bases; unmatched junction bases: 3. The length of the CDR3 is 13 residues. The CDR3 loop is CASSGQANTEAFF. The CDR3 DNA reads TGTGCCAGCAGCGGACAGGCTAACACTGAAGCTTTCTTT. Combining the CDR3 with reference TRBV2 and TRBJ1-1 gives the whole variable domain EPEVTQTPSHQVTQMGQEVILRCVPISNHLYFYWYRQILGQKVEFLVSFYNNEISEKSEIFDDQFSVERPDGSNFTLKIRSTKLEDSAMYFCASSGQANTEAFFGQGTRLTVV.

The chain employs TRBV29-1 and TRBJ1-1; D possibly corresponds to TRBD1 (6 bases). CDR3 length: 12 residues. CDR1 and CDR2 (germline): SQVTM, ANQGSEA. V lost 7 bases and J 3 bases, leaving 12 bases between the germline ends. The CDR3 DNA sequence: TGCAGCGCGCGGACAGCAGACACTGAAGCTTTCTTT. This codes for CSARTADTEAFF.

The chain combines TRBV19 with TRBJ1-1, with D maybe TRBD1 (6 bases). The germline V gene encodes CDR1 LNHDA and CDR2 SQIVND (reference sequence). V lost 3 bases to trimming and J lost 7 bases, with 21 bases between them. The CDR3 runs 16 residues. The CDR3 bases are TGTGCCAGTAGTATTGAGGCTACCGGGACACTCTTTGAAGCTTTCTTT. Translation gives CASSIEATGTLFEAFF.

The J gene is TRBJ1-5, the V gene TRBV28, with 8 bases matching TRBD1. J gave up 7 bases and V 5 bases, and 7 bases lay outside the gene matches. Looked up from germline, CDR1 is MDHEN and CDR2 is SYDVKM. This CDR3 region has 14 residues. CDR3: CASSIPQGAQPQHF. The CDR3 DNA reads TGTGCCAGCAGTATACCTCAGGGGGCACAGCCCCAGCATTTT.

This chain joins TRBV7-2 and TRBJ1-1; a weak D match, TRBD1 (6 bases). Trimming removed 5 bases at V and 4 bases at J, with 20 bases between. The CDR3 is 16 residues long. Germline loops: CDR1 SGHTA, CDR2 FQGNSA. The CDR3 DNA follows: TGTGCCAGCAGCGAACAGAGTAGCGGAGGGGGCACTGAAGCTTTCTTT. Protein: CASSEQSSGGGTEAFF.

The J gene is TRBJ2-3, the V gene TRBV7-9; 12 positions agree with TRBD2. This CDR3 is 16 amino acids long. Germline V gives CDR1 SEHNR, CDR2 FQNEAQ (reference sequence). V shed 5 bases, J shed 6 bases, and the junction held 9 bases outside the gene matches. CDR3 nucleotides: TGTGCCAGCAGCATGACTAGCGGGGGCTCTACGGATACGCAGTATTTT. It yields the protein CASSMTSGGSTDTQYF. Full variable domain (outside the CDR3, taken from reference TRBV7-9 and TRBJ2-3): DTGVSQNPRHKITKRGQNVTFRCDPISEHNRLYWYRQTLGQGPEFLTYFQNEAQLEKSRLLSDRFSAERPKGSFSTLEIQRTEQGDSAMYLCASSMTSGGSTDTQYFGPGTRLTVL.

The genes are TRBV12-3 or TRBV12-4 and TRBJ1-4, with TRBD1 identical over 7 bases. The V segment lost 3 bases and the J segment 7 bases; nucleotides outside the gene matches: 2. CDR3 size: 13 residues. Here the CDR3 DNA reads TGTGCCAGCAGTTTTAACAGGGGTGAAAAACTGTTTTTT. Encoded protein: CASSFNRGEKLFF.

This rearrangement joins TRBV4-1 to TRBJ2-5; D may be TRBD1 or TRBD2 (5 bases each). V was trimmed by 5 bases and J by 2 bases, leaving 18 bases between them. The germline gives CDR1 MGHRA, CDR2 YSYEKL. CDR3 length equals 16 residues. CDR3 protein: CASSSLTQEGQETQYF. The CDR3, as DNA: TGCGCCAGCAGCTCACTTACTCAAGAGGGGCAAGAGACCCAGTACTTC.

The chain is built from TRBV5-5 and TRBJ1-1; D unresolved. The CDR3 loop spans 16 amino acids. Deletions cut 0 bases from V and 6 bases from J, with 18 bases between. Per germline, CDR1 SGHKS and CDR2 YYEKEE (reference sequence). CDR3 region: CASSLGGSQRQAEAFF. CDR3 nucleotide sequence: TGTGCCAGCAGCTTGGGGGGTTCGCAAAGGCAGGCTGAAGCTTTCTTT.

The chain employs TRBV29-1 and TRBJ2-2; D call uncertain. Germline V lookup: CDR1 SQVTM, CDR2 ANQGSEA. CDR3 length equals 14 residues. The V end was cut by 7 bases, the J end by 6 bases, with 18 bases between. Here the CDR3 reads CSAKIVLLSGELFF. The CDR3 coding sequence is TGCAGCGCCAAGATCGTACTTTTATCCGGGGAGCTGTTTTTT.

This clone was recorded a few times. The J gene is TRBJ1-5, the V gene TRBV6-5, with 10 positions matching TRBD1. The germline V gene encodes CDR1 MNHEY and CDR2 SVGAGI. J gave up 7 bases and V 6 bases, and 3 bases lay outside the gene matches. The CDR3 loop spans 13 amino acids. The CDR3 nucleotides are TGTGCCAGCAGCCGGACAGGGGGACAGCCCCAGCATTTT. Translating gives CASSRTGGQPQHF.

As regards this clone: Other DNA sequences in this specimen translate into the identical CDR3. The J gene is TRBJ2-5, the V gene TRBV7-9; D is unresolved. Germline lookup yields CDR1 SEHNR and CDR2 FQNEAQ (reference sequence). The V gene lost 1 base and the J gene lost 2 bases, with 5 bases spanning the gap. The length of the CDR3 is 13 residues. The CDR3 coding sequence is TGTGCCAGCAGCTTAGTACCTCAAGAGACCCAGTACTTC. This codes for CASSLVPQETQYF.